This T cell receptor beta chain was identified during a study of blood T cell repertoires in COVID-19. Background on the study: COVID-19 samples from acute and convalescent phases originated in the United States, Italy and Spain.

CDR1 SGHRS and CDR2 YFSETQ come from the germline V gene. V lost 2 bases, J lost 7 bases, and 7 bases lay in between. CDR3 size: 12 residues. Original analysis: The assay estimated nucleated cells by amplifying reference gene primers. Generated by immunoSEQ multiplex PCR, the TCRdb table keeps only in-frame clones and is missing some. V, J and clone size are those of that table, while D and trimming were read from the DNA. Among 23,000 or so clones listed, 85% to 90% were seen once. The sequencing sample was made of peripheral blood. The receptor comes from a man in his 70s with active COVID-19. The V gene is TRBV5-1, the J gene TRBJ2-1, with D possibly being TRBD2 (5 bases). The CDR3 here is CASSFSANEQFF. For the CDR3, the DNA is TGCGCCAGCAGCTTTAGCGCGAATGAGCAGTTCTTC.